The entry below gives a single T cell receptor beta chain sequence along with its context. This sample is drawn from a study of T-cell memory formation after mild COVID-19. Germline trimming cut 5 bases from V and 3 bases from J; bases unmatched to any gene: 7. Germline assignment: CDR1 SQVTM and CDR2 ANQGSEA. The CDR3 length is 13 residues. TCRdb reprocessed the 5' RACE reads with MiXCR, giving one entry per CDR3 protein. Among about 300,000 distinct CDR3 sequences listed, 19% were seen once. The sequenced sample consisted of PBMCs or a T cell subset sorted from them (not recorded which). The J gene is TRBJ2-7, the V gene TRBV29-1; 7 nucleotides match TRBD1. This clonotype originated in a man aged 18 to 30 who had mild COVID-19 (a few samples of this study predate the infection). Cell type and time point are not known. CDR3 protein: CSVRGQARYEQYF. CDR3 DNA: TGCAGCGTTAGAGGACAGGCGCGCTACGAGCAGTACTTC.